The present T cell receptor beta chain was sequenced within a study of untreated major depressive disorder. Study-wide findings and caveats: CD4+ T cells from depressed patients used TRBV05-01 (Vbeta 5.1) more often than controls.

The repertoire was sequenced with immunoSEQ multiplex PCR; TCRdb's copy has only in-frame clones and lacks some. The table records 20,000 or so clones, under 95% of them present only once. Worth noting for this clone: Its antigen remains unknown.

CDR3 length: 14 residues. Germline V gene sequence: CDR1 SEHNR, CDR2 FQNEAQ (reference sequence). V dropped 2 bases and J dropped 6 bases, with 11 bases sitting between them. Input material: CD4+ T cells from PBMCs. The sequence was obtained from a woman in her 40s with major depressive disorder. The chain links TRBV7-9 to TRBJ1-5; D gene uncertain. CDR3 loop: CASSLTVGFQPQHF. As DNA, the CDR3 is TGTGCCAGCAGCTTAACGGTAGGGTTTCAGCCCCAGCATTTT.